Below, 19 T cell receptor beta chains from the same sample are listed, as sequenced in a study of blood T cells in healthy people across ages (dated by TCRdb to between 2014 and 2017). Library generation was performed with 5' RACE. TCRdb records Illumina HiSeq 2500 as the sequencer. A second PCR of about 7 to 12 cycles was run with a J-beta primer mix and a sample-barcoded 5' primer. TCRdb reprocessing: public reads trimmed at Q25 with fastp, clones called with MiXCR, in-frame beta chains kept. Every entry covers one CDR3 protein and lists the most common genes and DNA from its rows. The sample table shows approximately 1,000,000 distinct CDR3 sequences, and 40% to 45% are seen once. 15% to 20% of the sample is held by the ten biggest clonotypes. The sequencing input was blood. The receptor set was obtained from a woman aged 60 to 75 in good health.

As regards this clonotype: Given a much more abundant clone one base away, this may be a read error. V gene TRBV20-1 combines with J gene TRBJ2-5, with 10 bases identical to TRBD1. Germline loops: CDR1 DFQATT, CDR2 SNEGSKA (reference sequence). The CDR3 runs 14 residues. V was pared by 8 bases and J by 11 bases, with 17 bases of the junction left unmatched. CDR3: CSLAPGQGTIEQYF. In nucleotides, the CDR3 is TGCAGTCTAGCACCGGGACAGGGGACGATTGAGCAGTACTTC.

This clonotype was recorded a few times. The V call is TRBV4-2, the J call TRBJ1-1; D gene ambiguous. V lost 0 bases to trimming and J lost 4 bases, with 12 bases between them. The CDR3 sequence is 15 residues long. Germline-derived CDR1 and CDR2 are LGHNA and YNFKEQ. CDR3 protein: CASSQENSVFTEAFF. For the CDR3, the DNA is TGTGCCAGCAGCCAAGAGAATTCCGTTTTCACTGAAGCTTTCTTT.

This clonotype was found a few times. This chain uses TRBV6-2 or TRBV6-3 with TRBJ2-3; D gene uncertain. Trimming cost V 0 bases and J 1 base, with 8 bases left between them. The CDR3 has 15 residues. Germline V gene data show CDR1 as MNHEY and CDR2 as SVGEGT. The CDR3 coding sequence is TGTGCCAGCAGTTACTCGAGCAAGCGCACAGATACGCAGTATTTT. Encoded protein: CASSYSSKRTDTQYF.

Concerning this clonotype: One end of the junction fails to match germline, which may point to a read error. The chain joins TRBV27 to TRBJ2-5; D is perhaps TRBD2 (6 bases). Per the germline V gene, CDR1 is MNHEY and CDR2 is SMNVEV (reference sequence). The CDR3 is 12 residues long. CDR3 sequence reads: CANSFTRDERYF. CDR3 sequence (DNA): TGTGCCAACAGTTTCACGCGGGACGAGCGGTACTTC.

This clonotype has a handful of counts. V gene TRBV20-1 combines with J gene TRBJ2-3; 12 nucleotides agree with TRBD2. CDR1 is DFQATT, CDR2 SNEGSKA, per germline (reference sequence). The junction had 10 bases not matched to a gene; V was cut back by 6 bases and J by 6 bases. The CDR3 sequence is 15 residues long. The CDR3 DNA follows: TGCAGTGCGGGCCTAGCGGGAGGGCCTTCGGATACGCAGTATTTT. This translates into CSAGLAGGPSDTQYF.

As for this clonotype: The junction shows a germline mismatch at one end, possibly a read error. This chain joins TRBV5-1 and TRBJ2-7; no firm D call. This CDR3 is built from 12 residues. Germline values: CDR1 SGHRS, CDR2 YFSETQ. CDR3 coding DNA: TGCGCCAGCAGCTTGGACATTTACGTGCAGTACTTC. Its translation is CASSLDIYVQYF. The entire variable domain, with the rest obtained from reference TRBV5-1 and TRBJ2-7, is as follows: KAGVTQTPRYLIKTRGQQVTLSCSPISGHRSVSWYQQTPGQGLQFLFEYFSETQRNKGNFPGRFSGRQFSNSRSEMNVSTLELGDSALYLCASSLDIYVQYFGPGTRLTVT.

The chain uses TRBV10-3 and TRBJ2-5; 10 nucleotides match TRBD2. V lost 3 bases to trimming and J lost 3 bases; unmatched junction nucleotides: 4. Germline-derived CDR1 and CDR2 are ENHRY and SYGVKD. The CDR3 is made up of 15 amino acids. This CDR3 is CAISEGLAGEETQYF. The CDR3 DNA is TGTGCCATCAGTGAAGGGCTAGCGGGAGAAGAGACCCAGTACTTC.

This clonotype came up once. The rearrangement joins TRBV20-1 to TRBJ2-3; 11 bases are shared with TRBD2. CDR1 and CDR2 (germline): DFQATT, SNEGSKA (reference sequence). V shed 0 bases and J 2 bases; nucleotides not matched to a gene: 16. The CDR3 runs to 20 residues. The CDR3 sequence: CSARDDITALAGGPTDTQYF. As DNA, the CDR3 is TGCAGTGCTAGAGATGATATCACCGCTCTAGCGGGAGGCCCCACAGATACGCAGTATTTT.

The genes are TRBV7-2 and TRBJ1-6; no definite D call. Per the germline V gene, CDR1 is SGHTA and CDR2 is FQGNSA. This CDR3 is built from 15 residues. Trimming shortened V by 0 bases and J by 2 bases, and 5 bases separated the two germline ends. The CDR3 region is CASSLALAYNSPLHF. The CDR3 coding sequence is TGTGCCAGCAGCTTAGCGCTGGCCTATAATTCACCCCTCCACTTT.

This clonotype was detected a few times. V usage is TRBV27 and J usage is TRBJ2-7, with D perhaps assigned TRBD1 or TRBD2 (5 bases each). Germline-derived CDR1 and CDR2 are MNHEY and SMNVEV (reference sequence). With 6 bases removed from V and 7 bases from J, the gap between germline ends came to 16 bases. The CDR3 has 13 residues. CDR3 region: CASRDPGLREQYF. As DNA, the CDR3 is TGTGCCAGCAGGGACCCGGGGCTTCGGGAGCAGTACTTC.

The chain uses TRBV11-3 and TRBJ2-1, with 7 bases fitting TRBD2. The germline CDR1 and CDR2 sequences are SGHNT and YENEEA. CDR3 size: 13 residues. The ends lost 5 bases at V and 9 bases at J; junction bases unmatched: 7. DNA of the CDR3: TGTGCCAGCAGCCCGGACGGCGGGGGTGAGCAGTTCTTC. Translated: CASSPDGGGEQFF. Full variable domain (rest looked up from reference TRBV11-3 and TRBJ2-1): EAGVVQSPRYKIIEKKQPVAFWCNPISGHNTLYWYLQNLGQGPELLIRYENEEAVDDSQLPKDRFSAERLKGVDSTLKIQPAELGDSAVYLCASSPDGGGEQFFGPGTRLTVL.

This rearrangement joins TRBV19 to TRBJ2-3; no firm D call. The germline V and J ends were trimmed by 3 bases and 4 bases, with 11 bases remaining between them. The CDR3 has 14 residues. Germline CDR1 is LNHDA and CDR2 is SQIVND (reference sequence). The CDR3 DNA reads TGTGCCAGTAGTATCCCCGCCAGACCAGATACGCAGTATTTT. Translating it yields CASSIPARPDTQYF.

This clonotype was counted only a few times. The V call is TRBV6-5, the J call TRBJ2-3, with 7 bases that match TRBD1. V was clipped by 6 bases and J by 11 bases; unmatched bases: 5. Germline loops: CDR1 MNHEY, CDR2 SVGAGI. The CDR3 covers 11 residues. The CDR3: CASRTGSRQYF. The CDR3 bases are TGTGCCAGCAGGACAGGGTCAAGGCAGTATTTT.

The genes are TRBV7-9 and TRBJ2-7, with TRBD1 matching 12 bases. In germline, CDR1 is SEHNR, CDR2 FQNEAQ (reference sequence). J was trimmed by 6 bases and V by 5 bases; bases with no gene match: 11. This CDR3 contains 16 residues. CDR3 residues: CASSQQAGTGGGEQYF. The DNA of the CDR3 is TGTGCCAGCAGCCAACAAGCCGGGACAGGGGGCGGCGAGCAGTACTTC.

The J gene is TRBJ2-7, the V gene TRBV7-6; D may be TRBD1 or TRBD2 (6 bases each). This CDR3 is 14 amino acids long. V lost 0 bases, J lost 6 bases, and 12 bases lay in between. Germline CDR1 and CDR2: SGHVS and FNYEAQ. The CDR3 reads CASSLATGAGEQYF. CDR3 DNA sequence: TGTGCCAGCAGCTTAGCGACGGGGGCAGGCGAGCAGTACTTC.

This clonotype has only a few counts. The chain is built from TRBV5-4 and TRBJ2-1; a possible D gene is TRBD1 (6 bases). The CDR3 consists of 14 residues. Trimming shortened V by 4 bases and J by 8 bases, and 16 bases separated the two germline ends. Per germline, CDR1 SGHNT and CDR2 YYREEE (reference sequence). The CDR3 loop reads CASSKTGIVDEQFF. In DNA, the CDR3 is TGTGCCAGCAGCAAAACAGGGATTGTCGATGAGCAGTTCTTC. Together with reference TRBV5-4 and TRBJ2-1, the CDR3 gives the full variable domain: ETGVTQSPTHLIKTRGQQVTLRCSSQSGHNTVSWYQQALGQGPQFIFQYYREEENGRGNFPPRFSGLQFPNYSSELNVNALELDDSALYLCASSKTGIVDEQFFGPGTRLTVL.

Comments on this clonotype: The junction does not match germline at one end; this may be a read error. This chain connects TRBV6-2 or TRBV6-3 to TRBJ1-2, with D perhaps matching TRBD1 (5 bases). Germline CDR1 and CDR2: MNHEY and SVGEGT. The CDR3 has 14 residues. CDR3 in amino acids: CASSDSRQSYGYTF. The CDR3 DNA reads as TGTGCCAGCAGTGACTCGAGACAGAGCTATGGCTACACCTTC.

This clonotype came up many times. In DNA, the CDR3 is TGCAGTGCTAGAGAGGGGAGCTCCTATAATTCACCCCTCCACTTT. Translation gives CSAREGSSYNSPLHF. This chain joins TRBV20-1 and TRBJ1-6; no clear D gene. This CDR3 comprises 15 residues. Trimming left V 0 bases short and J 0 bases short, with 6 bases between. Germline V gene sequence: CDR1 DFQATT, CDR2 SNEGSKA (reference sequence).

The CDR3 region is CASSLSSGSRVGSYNEQFF. The DNA for the CDR3 is TGCGCCAGCAGCTTATCGTCGGGGTCACGGGTAGGGTCCTACAATGAGCAGTTCTTC. The J gene is TRBJ2-1, the V gene TRBV5-1, with a tentative D call TRBD2 (5 bases). CDR3 size: 19 residues. Germline CDR1 SGHRS, CDR2 YFSETQ. V was clipped by 2 bases and J by 1 base, with 22 bases between them.